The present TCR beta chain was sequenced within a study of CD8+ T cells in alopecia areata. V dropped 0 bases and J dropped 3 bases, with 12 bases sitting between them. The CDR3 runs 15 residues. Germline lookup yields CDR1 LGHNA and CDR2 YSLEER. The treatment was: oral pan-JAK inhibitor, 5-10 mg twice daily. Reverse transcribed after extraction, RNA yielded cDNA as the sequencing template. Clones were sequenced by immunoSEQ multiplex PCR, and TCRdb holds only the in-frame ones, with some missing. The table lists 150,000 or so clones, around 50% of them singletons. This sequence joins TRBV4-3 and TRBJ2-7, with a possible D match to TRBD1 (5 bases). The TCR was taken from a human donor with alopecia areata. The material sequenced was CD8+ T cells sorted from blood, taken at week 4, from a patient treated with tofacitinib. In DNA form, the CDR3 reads TGCGCCAGCAGCCAAGACCAGGGATTGGGCTACGAGCAGTACTTC. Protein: CASSQDQGLGYEQYF.